The sequence of this TCR beta chain was determined in a study of OX40 agonist ivuxolimab in advanced cancers. The germline V gene encodes CDR1 MNHEY and CDR2 SVGAGI. Trimming removed 5 bases at V and 10 bases at J, with 17 bases between. The length of the CDR3 is 14 residues. Repertoires were generated with immunoSEQ multiplex PCR, while TCRdb's copy carries only in-frame clones and drops some. In the table there are some 97,000 clones, around nine tenths of which are singletons. The chain combines TRBV6-5 with TRBJ1-4; a weak D match, TRBD1 (5 bases). The TCR sequence derives from an adult with an advanced solid tumor such as melanoma, head and neck, liver or kidney cancer. Sequences were derived from CD4+ or CD8+ T cells sorted from blood, sampled in a trial of the OX40 agonist ivuxolimab. The CDR3 nucleotides are TGTGCCAGCAGTAAGGACACCGTCCGCGTAAAACTGTTTTTT. Encoded protein: CASSKDTVRVKLFF.